The clone carrying this TCR beta chain was detected only a few times. Its antigen is unidentified. MiXCR, applied by TCRdb to the RT-PCR reads, yields one record per CDR3 protein. The sample yields 800,000 to 1,000,000 distinct CDR3 sequences, about 20% seen once. The data were taken from a study of response to subunit inactivated influenza vaccine. Study results and caveats: The authors suggested that every seasonal influenza vaccination recruits few new T cells.

In germline, CDR1 is MNHEY, CDR2 SVGAGI. Trimming removed 0 bases at V and 3 bases at J, with 15 bases between. This CDR3 comprises 17 residues. The rearrangement joins TRBV6-5 to TRBJ2-4; possible D gene TRBD1, 5 bases. Material: PBMCs from blood, obtained approximately 5 days after vaccination. This sequence was found in a man aged 45-60 years who received an inactivated influenza vaccine. The CDR3: CASSYSWQGRSKNIQYF. For the CDR3, the DNA is TGTGCCAGCAGTTACTCTTGGCAGGGTCGGAGCAAAAACATTCAGTACTTC.